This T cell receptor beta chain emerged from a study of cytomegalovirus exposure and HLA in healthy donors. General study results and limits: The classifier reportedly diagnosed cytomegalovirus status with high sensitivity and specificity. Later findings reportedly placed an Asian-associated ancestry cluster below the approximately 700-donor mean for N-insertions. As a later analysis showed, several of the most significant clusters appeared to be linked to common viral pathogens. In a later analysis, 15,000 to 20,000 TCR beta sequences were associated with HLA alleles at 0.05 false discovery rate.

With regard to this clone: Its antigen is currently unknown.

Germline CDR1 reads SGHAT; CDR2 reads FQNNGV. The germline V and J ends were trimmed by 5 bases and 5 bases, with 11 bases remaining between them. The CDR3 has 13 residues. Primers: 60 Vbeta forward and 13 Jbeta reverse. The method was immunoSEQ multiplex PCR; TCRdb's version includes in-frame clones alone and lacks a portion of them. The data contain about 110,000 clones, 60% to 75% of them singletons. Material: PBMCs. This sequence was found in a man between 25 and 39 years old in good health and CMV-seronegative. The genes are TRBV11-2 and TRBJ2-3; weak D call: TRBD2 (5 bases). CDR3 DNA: TGTGCCAGCAGCACAGCAGGAGGAGATACGCAGTATTTT. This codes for CASSTAGGDTQYF. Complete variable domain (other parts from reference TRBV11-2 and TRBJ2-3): EAGVAQSPRYKIIEKRQSVAFWCNPISGHATLYWYQQILGQGPKLLIQFQNNGVVDDSQLPKDRFSAERLKGVDSTLKIQPAKLEDSAVYLCASSTAGGDTQYFGPGTRLTVL.